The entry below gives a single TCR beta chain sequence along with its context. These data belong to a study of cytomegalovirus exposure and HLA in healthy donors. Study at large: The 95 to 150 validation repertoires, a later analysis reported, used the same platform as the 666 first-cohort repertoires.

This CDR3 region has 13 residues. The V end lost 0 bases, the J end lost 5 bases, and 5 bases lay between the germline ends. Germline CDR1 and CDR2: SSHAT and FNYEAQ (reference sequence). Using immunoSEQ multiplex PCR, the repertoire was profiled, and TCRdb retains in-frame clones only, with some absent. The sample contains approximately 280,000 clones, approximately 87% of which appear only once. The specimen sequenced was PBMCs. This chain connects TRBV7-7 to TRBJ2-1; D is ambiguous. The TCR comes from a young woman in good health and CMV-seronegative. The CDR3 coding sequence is TGTGCCAGCAGCTTAGCCCTAAACAATGAGCAGTTCTTC. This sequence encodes CASSLALNNEQFF.